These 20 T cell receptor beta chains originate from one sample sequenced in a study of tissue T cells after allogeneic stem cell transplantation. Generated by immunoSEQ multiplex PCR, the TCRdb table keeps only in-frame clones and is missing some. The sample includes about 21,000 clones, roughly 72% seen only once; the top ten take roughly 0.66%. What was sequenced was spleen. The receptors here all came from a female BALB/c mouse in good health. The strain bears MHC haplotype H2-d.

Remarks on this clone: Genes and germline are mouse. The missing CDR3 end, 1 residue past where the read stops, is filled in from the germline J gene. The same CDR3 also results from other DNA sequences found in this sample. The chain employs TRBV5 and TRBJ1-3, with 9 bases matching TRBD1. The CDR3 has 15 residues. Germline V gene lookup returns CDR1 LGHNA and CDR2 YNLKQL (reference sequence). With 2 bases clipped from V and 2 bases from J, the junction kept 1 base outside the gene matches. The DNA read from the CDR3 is TGTGCCAGCAGCCAAACAGGGGGCACTGGAAATACGCTCTAT. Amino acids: CASSQTGGTGNTLY. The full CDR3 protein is CASSQTGGTGNTLYF.

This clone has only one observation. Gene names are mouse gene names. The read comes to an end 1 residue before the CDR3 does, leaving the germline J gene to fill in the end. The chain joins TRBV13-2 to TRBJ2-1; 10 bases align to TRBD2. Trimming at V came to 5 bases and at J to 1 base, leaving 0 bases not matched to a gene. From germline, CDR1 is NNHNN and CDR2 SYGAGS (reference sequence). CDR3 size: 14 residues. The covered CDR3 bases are TGTGCCAGCGGGACTGGGGGGAACTATGCTGAGCAGTTC. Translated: CASGTGGNYAEQF. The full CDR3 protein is CASGTGGNYAEQFF.

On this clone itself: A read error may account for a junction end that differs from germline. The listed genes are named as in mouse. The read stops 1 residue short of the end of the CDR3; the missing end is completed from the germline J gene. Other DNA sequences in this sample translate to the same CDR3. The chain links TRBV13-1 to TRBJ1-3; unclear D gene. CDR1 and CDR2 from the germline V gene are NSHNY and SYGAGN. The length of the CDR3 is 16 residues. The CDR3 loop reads CASSDNSPNSGNTLYF. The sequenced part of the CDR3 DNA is TGTGCCAGCAGTGATAACAGTCCTAATTCTGGAAACACGCTCTAT.

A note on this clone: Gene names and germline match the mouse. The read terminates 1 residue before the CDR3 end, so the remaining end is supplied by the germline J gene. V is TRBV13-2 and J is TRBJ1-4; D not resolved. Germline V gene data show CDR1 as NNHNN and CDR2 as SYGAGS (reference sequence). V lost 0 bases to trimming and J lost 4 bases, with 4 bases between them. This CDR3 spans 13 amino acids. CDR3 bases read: TGTGCCAGCGGTGATGCCATCAACGAAAGATTATTT. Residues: CASGDAINERLF. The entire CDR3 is CASGDAINERLFF.

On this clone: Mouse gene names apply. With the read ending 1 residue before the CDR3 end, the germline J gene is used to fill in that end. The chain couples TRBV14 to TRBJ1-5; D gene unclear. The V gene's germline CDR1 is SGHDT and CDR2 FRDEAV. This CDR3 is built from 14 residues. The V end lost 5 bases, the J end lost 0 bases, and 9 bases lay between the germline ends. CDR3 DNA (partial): TGTGCCAGCAGCTTCACAGATAACAACCAGGCTCCGCTT. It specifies CASSFTDNNQAPL. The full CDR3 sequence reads CASSFTDNNQAPLF.

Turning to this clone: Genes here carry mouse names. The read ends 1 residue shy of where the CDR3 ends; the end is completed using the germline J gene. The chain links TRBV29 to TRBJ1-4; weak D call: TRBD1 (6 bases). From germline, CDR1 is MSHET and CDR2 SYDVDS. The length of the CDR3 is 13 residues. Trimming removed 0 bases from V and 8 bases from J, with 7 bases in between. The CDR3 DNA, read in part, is TGTGCTAGCAGTTTATCCAGGGGAGAAAGATTATTT. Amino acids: CASSLSRGERLF. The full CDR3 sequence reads CASSLSRGERLFF.

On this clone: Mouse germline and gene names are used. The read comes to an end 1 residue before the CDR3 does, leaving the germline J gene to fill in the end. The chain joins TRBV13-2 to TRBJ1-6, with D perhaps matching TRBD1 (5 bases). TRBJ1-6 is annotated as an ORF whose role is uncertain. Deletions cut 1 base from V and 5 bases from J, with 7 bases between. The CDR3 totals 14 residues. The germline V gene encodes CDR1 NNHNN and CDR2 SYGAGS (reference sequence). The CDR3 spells CASGDLDNNSPLYF. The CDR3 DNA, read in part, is TGTGCCAGCGGTGATCTGGACAATAATTCGCCCCTCTAC.

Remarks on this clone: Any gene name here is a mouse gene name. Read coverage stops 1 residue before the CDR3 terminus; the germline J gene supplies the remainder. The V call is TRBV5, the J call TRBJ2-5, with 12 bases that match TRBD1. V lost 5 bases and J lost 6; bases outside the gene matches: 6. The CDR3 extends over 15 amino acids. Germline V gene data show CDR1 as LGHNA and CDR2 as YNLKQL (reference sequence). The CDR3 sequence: CASSKAGTGGDTQYF. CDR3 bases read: TGTGCCAGCAGCAAAGCCGGGACAGGGGGCGACACCCAGTAC.

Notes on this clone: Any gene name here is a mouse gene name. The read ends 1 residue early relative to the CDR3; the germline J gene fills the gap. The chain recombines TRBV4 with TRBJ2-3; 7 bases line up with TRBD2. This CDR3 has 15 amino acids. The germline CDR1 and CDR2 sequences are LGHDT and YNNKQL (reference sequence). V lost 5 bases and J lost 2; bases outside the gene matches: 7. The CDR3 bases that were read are TGTGCCAGCAGCCCCATTGGGGGGTTTGCAGAAACGCTGTAT. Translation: CASSPIGGFAETLY. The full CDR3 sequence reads CASSPIGGFAETLYF.

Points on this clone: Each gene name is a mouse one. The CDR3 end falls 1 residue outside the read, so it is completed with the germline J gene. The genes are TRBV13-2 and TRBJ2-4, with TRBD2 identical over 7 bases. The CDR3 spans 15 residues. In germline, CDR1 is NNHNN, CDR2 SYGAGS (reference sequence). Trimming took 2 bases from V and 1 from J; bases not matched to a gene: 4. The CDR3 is CASGDPLGGQNTLYF. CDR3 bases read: TGTGCCAGCGGTGACCCTCTGGGGGGTCAAAACACCTTGTAC.

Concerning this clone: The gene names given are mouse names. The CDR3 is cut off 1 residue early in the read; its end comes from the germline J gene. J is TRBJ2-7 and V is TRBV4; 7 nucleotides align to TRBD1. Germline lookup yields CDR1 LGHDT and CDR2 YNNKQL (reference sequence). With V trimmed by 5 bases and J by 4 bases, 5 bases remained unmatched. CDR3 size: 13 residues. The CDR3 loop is CASSPGTAYEQYF. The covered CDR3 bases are TGTGCCAGCAGCCCCGGGACAGCTTATGAACAGTAC.

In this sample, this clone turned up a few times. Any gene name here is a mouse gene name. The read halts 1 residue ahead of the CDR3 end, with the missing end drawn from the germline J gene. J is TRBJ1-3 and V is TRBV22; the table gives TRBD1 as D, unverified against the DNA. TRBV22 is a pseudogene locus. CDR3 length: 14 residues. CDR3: CASRATGAGNTLYF. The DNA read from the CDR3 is TGTGCCAGCAGGGCGACAGGGGCTGGAAATACGCTCTAT.

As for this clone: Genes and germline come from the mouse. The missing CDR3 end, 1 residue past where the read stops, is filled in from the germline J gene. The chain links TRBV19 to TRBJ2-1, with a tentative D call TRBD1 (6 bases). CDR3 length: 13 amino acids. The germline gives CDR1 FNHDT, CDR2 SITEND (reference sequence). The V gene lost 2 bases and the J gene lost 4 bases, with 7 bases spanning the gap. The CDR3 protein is CASSITGYAEQFF. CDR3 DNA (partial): TGTGCCAGCAGTATTACAGGGTATGCTGAGCAGTTC.

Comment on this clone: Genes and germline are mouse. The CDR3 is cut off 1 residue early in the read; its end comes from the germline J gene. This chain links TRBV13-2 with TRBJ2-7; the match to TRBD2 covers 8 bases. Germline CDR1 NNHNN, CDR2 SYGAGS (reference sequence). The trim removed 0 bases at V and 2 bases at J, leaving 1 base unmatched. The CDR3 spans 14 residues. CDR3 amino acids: CASGDVGGAYEQYF. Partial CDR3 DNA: TGTGCCAGCGGTGATGTGGGGGGGGCCTATGAACAGTAC.

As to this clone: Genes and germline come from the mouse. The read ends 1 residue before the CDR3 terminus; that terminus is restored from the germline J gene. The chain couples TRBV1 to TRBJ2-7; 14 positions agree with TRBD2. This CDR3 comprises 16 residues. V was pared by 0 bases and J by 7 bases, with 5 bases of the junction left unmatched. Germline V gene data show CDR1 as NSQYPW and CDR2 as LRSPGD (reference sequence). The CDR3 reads CTCSAEGLGGRGEQYF. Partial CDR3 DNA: TGCACCTGCAGTGCAGAGGGACTGGGGGGGCGCGGGGAACAGTAC.

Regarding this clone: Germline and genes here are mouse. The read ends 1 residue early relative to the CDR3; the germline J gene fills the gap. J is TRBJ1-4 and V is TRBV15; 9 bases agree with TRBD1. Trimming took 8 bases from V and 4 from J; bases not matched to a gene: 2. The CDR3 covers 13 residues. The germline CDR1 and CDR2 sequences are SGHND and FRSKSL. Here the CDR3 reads CASQTGGNERLFF. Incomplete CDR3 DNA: TGTGCCAGCCAGACAGGGGGCAACGAAAGATTATTT. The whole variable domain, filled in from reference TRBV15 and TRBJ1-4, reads DAGVTQTPRHEVAEKGQTIILKCEPVSGHNDLFWYRQTKIQGLELLSYFRSKSLMEDGGAFKDRFKAEMLNSSFSTLKIQPTEPKDSAVYLCASQTGGNERLFFGHGTKLSVL.

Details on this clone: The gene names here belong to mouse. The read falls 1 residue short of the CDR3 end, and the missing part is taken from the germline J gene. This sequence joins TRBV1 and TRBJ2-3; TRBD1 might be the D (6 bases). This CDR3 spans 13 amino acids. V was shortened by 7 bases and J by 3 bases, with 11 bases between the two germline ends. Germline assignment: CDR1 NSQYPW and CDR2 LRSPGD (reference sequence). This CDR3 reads CTCKRTEAETLYF. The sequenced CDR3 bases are TGCACCTGCAAGAGGACAGAGGCAGAAACGCTGTAT.

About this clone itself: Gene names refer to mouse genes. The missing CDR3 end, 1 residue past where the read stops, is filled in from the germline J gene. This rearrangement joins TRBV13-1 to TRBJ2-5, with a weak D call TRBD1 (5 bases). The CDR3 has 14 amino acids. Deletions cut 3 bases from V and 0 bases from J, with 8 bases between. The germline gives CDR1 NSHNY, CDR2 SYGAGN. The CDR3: CASSVTANQDTQYF. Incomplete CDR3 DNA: TGTGCCAGCAGTGTGACAGCTAACCAAGACACCCAGTAC.

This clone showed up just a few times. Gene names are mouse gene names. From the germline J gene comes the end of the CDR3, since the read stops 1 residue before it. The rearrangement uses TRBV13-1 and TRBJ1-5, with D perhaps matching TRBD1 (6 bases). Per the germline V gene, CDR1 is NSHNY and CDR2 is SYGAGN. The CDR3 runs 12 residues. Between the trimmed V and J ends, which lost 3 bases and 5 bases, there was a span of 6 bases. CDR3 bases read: TGTGCCAGCAGTGCAGGGGACCAGGCTCCGCTT. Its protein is CASSAGDQAPL. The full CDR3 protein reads CASSAGDQAPLF.

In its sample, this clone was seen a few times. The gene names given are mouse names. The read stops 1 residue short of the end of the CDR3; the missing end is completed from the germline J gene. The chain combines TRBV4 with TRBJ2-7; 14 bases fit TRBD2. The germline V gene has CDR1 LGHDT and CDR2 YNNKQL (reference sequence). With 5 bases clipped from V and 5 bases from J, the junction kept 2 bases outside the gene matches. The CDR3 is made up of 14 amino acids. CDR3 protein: CASSAGLGGHEQYF. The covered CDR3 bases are TGTGCCAGCAGCGCGGGACTGGGGGGGCATGAACAGTAC.